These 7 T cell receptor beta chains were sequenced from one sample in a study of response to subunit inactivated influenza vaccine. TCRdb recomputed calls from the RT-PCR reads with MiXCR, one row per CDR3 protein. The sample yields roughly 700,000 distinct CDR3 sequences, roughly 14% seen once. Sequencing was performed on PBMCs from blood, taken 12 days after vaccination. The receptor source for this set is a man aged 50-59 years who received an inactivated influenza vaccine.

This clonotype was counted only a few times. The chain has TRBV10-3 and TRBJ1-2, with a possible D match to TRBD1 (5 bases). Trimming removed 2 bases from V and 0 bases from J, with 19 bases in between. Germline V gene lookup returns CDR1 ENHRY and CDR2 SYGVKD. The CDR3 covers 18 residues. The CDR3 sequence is CAISEHPEGRGTNYGYTF. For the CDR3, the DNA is TGTGCCATCAGTGAGCACCCCGAGGGACGGGGAACTAACTATGGCTACACCTTC.

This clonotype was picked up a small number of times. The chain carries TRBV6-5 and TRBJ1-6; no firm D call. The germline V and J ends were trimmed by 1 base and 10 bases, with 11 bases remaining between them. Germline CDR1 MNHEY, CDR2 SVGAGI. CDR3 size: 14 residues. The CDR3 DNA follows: TGTGCCAGCAGTTACTTGCGCCTCCAGTCACCCCTCCACTTT. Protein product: CASSYLRLQSPLHF.

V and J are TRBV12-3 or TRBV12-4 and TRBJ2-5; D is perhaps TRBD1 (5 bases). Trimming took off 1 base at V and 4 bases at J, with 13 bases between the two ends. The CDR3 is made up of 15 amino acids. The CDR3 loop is CASSLGSGYGETQYF. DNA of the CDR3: TGTGCCAGCAGTTTAGGGTCAGGGTATGGAGAGACCCAGTACTTC.

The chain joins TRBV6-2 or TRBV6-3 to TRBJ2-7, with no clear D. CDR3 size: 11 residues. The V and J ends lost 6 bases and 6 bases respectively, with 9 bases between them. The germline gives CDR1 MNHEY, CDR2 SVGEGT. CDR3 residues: CASRSRGEQYF. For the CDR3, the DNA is TGTGCCAGCAGATCCCGAGGCGAGCAGTACTTC.

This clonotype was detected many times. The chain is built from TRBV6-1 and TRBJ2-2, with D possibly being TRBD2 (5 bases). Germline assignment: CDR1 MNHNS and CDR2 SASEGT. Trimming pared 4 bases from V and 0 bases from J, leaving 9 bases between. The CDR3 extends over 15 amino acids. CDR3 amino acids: CASSGLRANTGELFF. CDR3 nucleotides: TGTGCCAGCAGTGGACTGAGGGCGAACACCGGGGAGCTGTTTTTT.

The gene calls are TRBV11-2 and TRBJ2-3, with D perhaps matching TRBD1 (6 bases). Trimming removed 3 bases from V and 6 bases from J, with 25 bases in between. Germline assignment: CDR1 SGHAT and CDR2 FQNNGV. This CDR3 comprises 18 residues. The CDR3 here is CASSFHPGQNIPRDTQYF. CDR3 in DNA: TGTGCCAGCAGCTTTCATCCTGGACAGAATATTCCGAGGGATACGCAGTATTTT.

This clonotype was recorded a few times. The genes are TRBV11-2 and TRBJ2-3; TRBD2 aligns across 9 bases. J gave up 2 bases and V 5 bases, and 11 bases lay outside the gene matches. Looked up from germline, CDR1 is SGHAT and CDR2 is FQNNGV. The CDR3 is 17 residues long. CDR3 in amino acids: CASSPRGSGGYTDTQYF. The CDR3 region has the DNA TGTGCCAGCAGCCCCAGGGGGAGCGGGGGGTACACAGATACGCAGTATTTT.